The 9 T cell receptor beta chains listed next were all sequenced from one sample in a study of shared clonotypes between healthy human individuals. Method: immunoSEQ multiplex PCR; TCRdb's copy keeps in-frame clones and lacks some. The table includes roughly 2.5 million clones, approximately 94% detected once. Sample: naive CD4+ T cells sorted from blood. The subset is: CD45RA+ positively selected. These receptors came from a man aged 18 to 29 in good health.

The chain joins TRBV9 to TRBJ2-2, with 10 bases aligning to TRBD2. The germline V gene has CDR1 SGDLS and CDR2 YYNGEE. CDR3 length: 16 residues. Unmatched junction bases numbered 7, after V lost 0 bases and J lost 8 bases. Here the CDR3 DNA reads TGTGCCAGCAGCGTAGGGCTAGCGGGAGTCCGTGGGGAGCTGTTTTTT. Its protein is CASSVGLAGVRGELFF.

The chain's CDR3 is CASSQDQAGVFEQYF. CDR3 nucleotides: TGCGCCAGCAGCCAAGATCAAGCGGGAGTGTTCGAGCAGTACTTC. V gene TRBV4-3 combines with J gene TRBJ2-7; 8 bases align to TRBD2. Germline-derived CDR1 and CDR2 are LGHNA and YSLEER. The CDR3 covers 15 residues. Trimming cost V 0 bases and J 6 bases; bases outside gene matches: 7.

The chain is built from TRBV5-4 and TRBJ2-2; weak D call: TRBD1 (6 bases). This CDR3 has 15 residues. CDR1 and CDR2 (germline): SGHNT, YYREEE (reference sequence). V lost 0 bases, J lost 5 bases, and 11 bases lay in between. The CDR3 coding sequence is TGTGCCAGCAGCTTGGAACAGGGTACAACCGGGGAGCTGTTTTTT. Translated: CASSLEQGTTGELFF.

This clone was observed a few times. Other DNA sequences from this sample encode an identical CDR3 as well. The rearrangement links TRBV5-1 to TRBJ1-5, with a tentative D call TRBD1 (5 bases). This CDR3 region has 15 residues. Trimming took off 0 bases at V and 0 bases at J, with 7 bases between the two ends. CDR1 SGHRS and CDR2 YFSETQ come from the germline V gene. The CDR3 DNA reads TGCGCCAGCAGCTTGGAAGGGACTAGCAATCAGCCCCAGCATTTT. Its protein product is CASSLEGTSNQPQHF.

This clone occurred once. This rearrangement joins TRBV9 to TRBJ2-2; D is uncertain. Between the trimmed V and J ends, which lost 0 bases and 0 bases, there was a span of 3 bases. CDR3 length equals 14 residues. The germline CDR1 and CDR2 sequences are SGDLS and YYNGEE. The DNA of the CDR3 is TGTGCCAGCAGCGTAGCTACGAACACCGGGGAGCTGTTTTTT. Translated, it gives CASSVATNTGELFF.

As DNA, the CDR3 is TGCGCCAGCAGCCAAGATGTCCGGGCTCTTTATGGCTACACCTTC. It specifies CASSQDVRALYGYTF. The chain links TRBV4-3 to TRBJ1-2; D is ambiguous. The CDR3 is 15 residues long. Trimming stripped 0 bases from V and 5 bases from J, with 13 bases between. Germline CDR1 reads LGHNA; CDR2 reads YSLEER.

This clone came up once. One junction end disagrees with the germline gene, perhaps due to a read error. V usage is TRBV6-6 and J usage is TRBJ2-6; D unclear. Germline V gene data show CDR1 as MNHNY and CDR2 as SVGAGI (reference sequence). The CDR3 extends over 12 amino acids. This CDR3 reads CASSAGTNVLTF. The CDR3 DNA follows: TGTGCCAGCAGTGCTGGGACCAACGTCCTGACTTTC.

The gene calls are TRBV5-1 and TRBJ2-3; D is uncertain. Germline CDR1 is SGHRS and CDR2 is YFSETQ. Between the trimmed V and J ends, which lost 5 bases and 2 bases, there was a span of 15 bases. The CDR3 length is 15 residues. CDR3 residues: CASSTTDGSTDTQYF. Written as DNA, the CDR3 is TGCGCCAGCAGTACAACGGACGGGTCCACAGATACGCAGTATTTT.

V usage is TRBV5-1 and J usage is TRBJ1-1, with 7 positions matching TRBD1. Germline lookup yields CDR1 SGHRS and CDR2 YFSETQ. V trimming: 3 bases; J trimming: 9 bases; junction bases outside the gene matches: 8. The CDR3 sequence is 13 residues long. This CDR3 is CASSSGGQNQAFF. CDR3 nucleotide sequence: TGCGCCAGCAGCTCCGGGGGACAGAACCAAGCTTTCTTT.